This T cell receptor (beta chain) was retrieved from a study of T cell changes during pregnancy in multiple sclerosis. Germline V CDR1 and CDR2: SGHAT, FQNNGV. The V gene lost 1 base and the J gene lost 5 bases, with 6 bases spanning the gap. This CDR3 comprises 13 residues. Sequenced by immunoSEQ multiplex PCR; TCRdb stores in-frame clones only, minus some. The sample lists 40,000 to 50,000 clones, roughly 87% seen once, with approximately 11% in the top ten. In this sample, this clone turned up once. The chain carries TRBV11-2 and TRBJ1-5; TRBD1 is a possible D gene (5 bases). This receptor was taken from a female donor with multiple sclerosis, enrolled in a pregnancy study. The sequencing here drew on CD8+ T cells from peripheral blood mononuclear cells, taken in the first trimester of pregnancy. The CDR3 bases are TGTGCCAGCAGCTTAGGGGGGGATCAGCCCCAGCATTTT. This sequence encodes CASSLGGDQPQHF.